This passage covers 19 T cell receptor beta chains from one sample sequenced in a study of shared clonotypes between healthy human individuals. CD45RO-negative, CCR7-positively selected cells formed the naive CD8 fraction, excluding terminally differentiated effector memory CD45RA+ cells. Sequencing used immunoSEQ multiplex PCR; TCRdb keeps in-frame clones, though not all of them. The repertoire holds around 2,100,000 clones, just under 95% seen once, with more than 0.9% in the top ten. Sequences were obtained from naive CD8+ T cells sorted from blood. All receptors derive from a man younger than 35 in good health.

This clone was recorded once. The genes are TRBV14 and TRBJ1-6; no clear D. V lost 2 bases and J lost 4, with 18 bases in between. The CDR3 is 18 amino acids. Germline lookup yields CDR1 SGHDN and CDR2 FVKESK. The CDR3 loop is CASSQLSIGPVYNSPLHF. CDR3 DNA: TGTGCCAGCAGCCAACTTTCGATAGGTCCGGTTTATAATTCACCCCTCCACTTT.

The V gene is TRBV4-2, the J gene TRBJ2-7; weak D call: TRBD2 (5 bases). V was pared by 2 bases and J by 2 bases, with 16 bases between. This CDR3 has 16 amino acids. Germline V CDR1 and CDR2: LGHNA, YNFKEQ. The CDR3 nucleotides read TGTGCCAGCAGCCAACGGGATATGGGTCCCGCCTACGAGCAGTACTTC. As protein: CASSQRDMGPAYEQYF.

This clone was seen once. The rearrangement uses TRBV29-1 and TRBJ1-1; D unresolved. The CDR3 is made up of 11 amino acids. V was cut by 2 bases and J by 4 bases, with 5 bases left in between. CDR1 SQVTM and CDR2 ANQGSEA come from the germline V gene. CDR3: CSVEKVTEAFF. CDR3 coding DNA: TGCAGCGTTGAAAAAGTCACTGAAGCTTTCTTT.

The chain recombines TRBV4-1 with TRBJ2-7; the D is unclear. V lost 2 bases, J lost 3 bases, and 14 bases lay in between. This CDR3 has 15 residues. Germline V gene data show CDR1 as MGHRA and CDR2 as YSYEKL. CDR3 nucleotide sequence: TGCGCCAGCAGCCAAATAGTCTTCTCCAACTACGAGCAGTACTTC. Translation gives CASSQIVFSNYEQYF.

This clone has just a few counts. This chain uses TRBV7-9 with TRBJ1-6; D uncertain. The CDR3 runs 13 residues. The germline CDR1 and CDR2 sequences are SEHNR and FQNEAQ (reference sequence). V was trimmed by 4 bases and J by 15 bases, leaving 16 bases between them. Written as DNA, the CDR3 is TGTGCCAGCAGCTCCGGCCCCCTTGTTAGCCTCCACTTT. Protein sequence: CASSSGPLVSLHF. Filled out from reference TRBV7-9 and TRBJ1-6, the complete variable domain reads DTGVSQNPRHKITKRGQNVTFRCDPISEHNRLYWYRQTLGQGPEFLTYFQNEAQLEKSRLLSDRFSAERPKGSFSTLEIQRTEQGDSAMYLCASSSGPLVSLHFGNGTRLTVT.

This clone was seen only once. V and J are TRBV7-9 and TRBJ2-2; D unresolved. V was clipped by 2 bases and J by 7 bases, with 8 bases between them. The CDR3 extends over 13 amino acids. Looked up from germline, CDR1 is SEHNR and CDR2 is FQNEAQ (reference sequence). The CDR3 spells CASSLSVGGELFF. CDR3 nucleotides: TGTGCCAGCAGCTTATCGGTTGGCGGGGAGCTGTTTTTT. The entire variable domain, with the rest obtained from reference TRBV7-9 and TRBJ2-2, is as follows: DTGVSQNPRHKITKRGQNVTFRCDPISEHNRLYWYRQTLGQGPEFLTYFQNEAQLEKSRLLSDRFSAERPKGSFSTLEIQRTEQGDSAMYLCASSLSVGGELFFGEGSRLTVL.

The chain joins TRBV6-6 to TRBJ1-6, with TRBD1 identical over 7 bases. J gave up 4 bases and V 8 bases, and 8 bases lay outside the gene matches. The CDR3 is made up of 15 amino acids. Germline V gene data show CDR1 as MNHNY and CDR2 as SVGAGI (reference sequence). The CDR3 region has the DNA TGTGCCAGCGTTACCGGGACAGAGTATAATTCACCCCTCCACTTT. It yields the protein CASVTGTEYNSPLHF.

CDR3 coding DNA: TGTGCCAGTTCGTGGACTCACGCCTACGAGCAGTACTTC. Its translation is CASSWTHAYEQYF. The rearrangement uses TRBV19 and TRBJ2-7; tentatively, D is TRBD2 (5 bases). CDR3 length: 13 amino acids. V lost 8 bases, J lost 2 bases, and 13 bases lay in between. The germline V gene has CDR1 LNHDA and CDR2 SQIVND (reference sequence).

Worth noting for this clone: The same CDR3 also results from other DNA sequences found in this sample. J is TRBJ2-5 and V is TRBV4-3; 8 bases match TRBD2. V lost 4 bases and J lost 0; bases outside the gene matches: 4. Germline-derived CDR1 and CDR2 are LGHNA and YSLEER. This CDR3 contains 15 residues. The CDR3 reads CASSRILADQETQYF. The CDR3, as DNA: TGCGCCAGCAGCCGCATACTAGCGGACCAAGAGACCCAGTACTTC.

The chain recombines TRBV5-4 with TRBJ1-1; D gene uncertain. Germline CDR1 and CDR2: SGHNT and YYREEE (reference sequence). This CDR3 is 14 amino acids long. V was pared by 3 bases and J by 1 base, with 10 bases between. In nucleotides, the CDR3 is TGTGCCAGCAGCTCCCCAGGAGAGAACACTGAAGCTTTCTTT. Translated: CASSSPGENTEAFF.

This clone was counted once. The chain couples TRBV4-1 to TRBJ1-3, with D perhaps TRBD1 (5 bases). Germline loops: CDR1 MGHRA, CDR2 YSYEKL. The V end lost 0 bases, the J end lost 0 bases, and 15 bases lay between the germline ends. The CDR3 totals 18 residues. The CDR3 DNA reads as TGCGCCAGCAGCCAAGAAGGGCCGGGGGTGATCTCTGGAAACACCATATATTTT. As protein: CASSQEGPGVISGNTIYF.

Only one count was recorded for this clone. CDR3 in amino acids: CASSFLGQDYEQYF. CDR3 coding DNA: TGCGCCAGCAGCTTCCTGGGACAGGACTACGAGCAGTACTTC. The chain employs TRBV5-1 and TRBJ2-7; TRBD1 matches at 8 bases. V lost 2 bases, J lost 3 bases, and 4 bases stayed unmatched. Germline CDR1 and CDR2: SGHRS and YFSETQ. CDR3 length equals 14 residues.

This chain connects TRBV9 to TRBJ2-2; D tentatively fits TRBD1 or TRBD2 (5 bases each). The CDR3 sequence is 17 residues long. V was shortened by 2 bases and J by 0 bases, with 14 bases between the two germline ends. The germline V gene encodes CDR1 SGDLS and CDR2 YYNGEE. The CDR3 sequence is CASSVPRGATNTGELFF. The CDR3 coding sequence is TGTGCCAGCAGCGTCCCCCGAGGGGCGACGAACACCGGGGAGCTGTTTTTT.

The chain uses TRBV6-5 and TRBJ2-5; the D gene is possibly TRBD2 (5 bases). The germline CDR1 and CDR2 sequences are MNHEY and SVGAGI. Between the trimmed V and J ends, which lost 4 bases and 4 bases, there was a span of 19 bases. The CDR3 runs to 16 residues. CDR3 amino acids: CASSSRGSREGETQYF. The CDR3 DNA reads TGTGCCAGCAGTTCCCGGGGAAGCCGCGAAGGAGAGACCCAGTACTTC.

With regard to this clone: This sample includes further DNA sequences coding for the same CDR3. The V call is TRBV5-4, the J call TRBJ1-6, with TRBD1 matching 7 bases. Germline trimming cut 2 bases from V and 6 bases from J; bases unmatched to any gene: 2. Germline V gene lookup returns CDR1 SGHNT and CDR2 YYREEE (reference sequence). CDR3 length: 14 residues. Here the CDR3 reads CASSFQGGNSPLHF. Written as DNA, the CDR3 is TGTGCCAGCAGCTTCCAGGGGGGTAATTCACCCCTCCACTTT. Supplemented by reference TRBV5-4 and TRBJ1-6, the full variable domain reads ETGVTQSPTHLIKTRGQQVTLRCSSQSGHNTVSWYQQALGQGPQFIFQYYREEENGRGNFPPRFSGLQFPNYSSELNVNALELDDSALYLCASSFQGGNSPLHFGNGTRLTVT.

This sequence joins TRBV7-9 and TRBJ1-1, with D perhaps matching TRBD1 (6 bases). The CDR3 consists of 17 residues. Germline V lookup: CDR1 SEHNR, CDR2 FQNEAQ (reference sequence). The V end was cut by 3 bases, the J end by 1 base, with 18 bases between. CDR3 coding DNA: TGTGCCAGCAGCTTCCAGACCCGCAGGGGCTGGAACACTGAAGCTTTCTTT. Its protein is CASSFQTRRGWNTEAFF.

J is TRBJ2-7 and V is TRBV11-2, with D perhaps matching TRBD1 or TRBD2 (7 bases each). The CDR3 runs to 13 residues. Trimming pared 5 bases from V and 2 bases from J, leaving 10 bases between. Germline CDR1 SGHAT, CDR2 FQNNGV. The CDR3 coding sequence is TGTGCCAGCAGCCCAGGGGGGGCCTACGAGCAGTACTTC. It specifies CASSPGGAYEQYF.

This chain joins TRBV6-6 and TRBJ2-7; D is perhaps TRBD2 (6 bases). V was cut by 10 bases and J by 3 bases, with 10 bases left in between. The CDR3 sequence is 11 residues long. Germline CDR1 MNHNY, CDR2 SVGAGI (reference sequence). The CDR3: CATSEGYEQYF. CDR3 bases: TGTGCCACCTCGGAGGGCTACGAGCAGTACTTC.

This chain joins TRBV5-6 and TRBJ2-7; either TRBD1 or TRBD2 may fit D (5 bases each). Trimming took off 2 bases at V and 6 bases at J, with 12 bases between the two ends. Germline V lookup: CDR1 SGHDT, CDR2 YYEEEE. This CDR3 has 13 amino acids. The CDR3 region is CASSFGTPREQYF. The CDR3 nucleotides are TGTGCCAGCAGCTTCGGGACGCCCCGCGAGCAGTACTTC. The entire variable domain, with the rest obtained from reference TRBV5-6 and TRBJ2-7, is as follows: DAGVTQSPTHLIKTRGQQVTLRCSPKSGHDTVSWYQQALGQGPQFIFQYYEEEERQRGNFPDRFSGHQFPNYSSELNVNALLLGDSALYLCASSFGTPREQYFGPGTRLTVT.